The 21 T cell receptor beta chains listed next were all sequenced from one sample in a study of cytomegalovirus exposure and HLA in healthy donors (dated 2017 in TCRdb). Library construction relied on the immunoSEQ multiplex PCR assay. For the multiplex PCR, a mixture combining 60 forward primers for TCR Vbeta segments and 13 reverse primers for TCR Jbeta segments was used. What TCRdb holds here is the immuneACCESS table cut down to in-frame rearrangements. Part of the clones is not present; checked against another copy, under half of the missing clones reflect an unresolved V gene, and the others are unexplained. The sample includes roughly 190,000 clones, with about four fifths observed a single time. Around 1.6% of the sample goes to the ten largest clones. Sequencing input: PBMCs. Receptors were obtained from a man aged 35 to 55 in good health and CMV-seropositive.

V and J are TRBV28 and TRBJ2-7; 11 bases align to TRBD1. The CDR3 contains 16 residues. J gave up 4 bases and V 7 bases, and 12 bases lay outside the gene matches. From germline, CDR1 is MDHEN and CDR2 SYDVKM. The CDR3 reads CASITLSGQGAYEQYF. CDR3 DNA: TGTGCCAGCATCACCCTGTCCGGACAGGGGGCATACGAGCAGTACTTC. Based on the CDR3 plus reference TRBV28 and TRBJ2-7, the full variable domain is DVKVTQSSRYLVKRTGEKVFLECVQDMDHENMFWYRQDPGLGLRLIYFSYDVKMKEKGDIPEGYSVSREKKERFSLILESASTNQTSMYLCASITLSGQGAYEQYFGPGTRLTVT.

The V gene is TRBV4-3, the J gene TRBJ2-7, with TRBD2 identical over 11 bases. Germline V gene data show CDR1 as LGHNA and CDR2 as YSLEER. With 4 bases clipped from V and 2 bases from J, the junction kept 4 bases outside the gene matches. The CDR3 spans 15 residues. The CDR3 loop reads CASSPRLAGTYEQYF. CDR3 DNA: TGCGCCAGCAGCCCCCGACTAGCGGGAACCTACGAGCAGTACTTC.

The chain employs TRBV5-8 and TRBJ1-5, with no clear D. The CDR3 contains 15 residues. Between the trimmed V and J ends, which lost 0 bases and 0 bases, there was a span of 7 bases. Germline-derived CDR1 and CDR2 are SGHTS and YDEGEE. The CDR3, as DNA: TGTGCCAGCAGCTTGGGAGGGCATAGCAATCAGCCCCAGCATTTT. Amino acid sequence: CASSLGGHSNQPQHF.

The chain employs TRBV18 and TRBJ1-2, with TRBD1 as a possible D gene (5 bases). The V end lost 0 bases, the J end lost 4 bases, and 12 bases lay between the germline ends. The CDR3 is made up of 15 amino acids. CDR1 is KGHSH, CDR2 LQKENI, per germline. As DNA, the CDR3 is TGTGCCAGCTCACCACCCGGGGGACTCAGCTATGGCTACACCTTC. Its translation: CASSPPGGLSYGYTF.

This chain uses TRBV5-1 with TRBJ2-5; D is ambiguous. CDR3 length: 12 amino acids. Looked up from germline, CDR1 is SGHRS and CDR2 is YFSETQ. V lost 6 bases to trimming and J lost 0 bases, with 6 bases between them. The CDR3 DNA reads as TGCGCCAGCAAAGACAACCAAGAGACCCAGTACTTC. Protein product: CASKDNQETQYF.

The V gene is TRBV11-2, the J gene TRBJ2-3; 13 nucleotides align to TRBD2. Germline CDR1 is SGHAT and CDR2 is FQNNGV. CDR3 size: 16 residues. J gave up 7 bases and V 5 bases, and 9 bases lay outside the gene matches. DNA for the CDR3: TGTGCCAGCAGCCCGGGACTAGCGGGAACCAGACATACGCAGTATTTT. Translating it yields CASSPGLAGTRHTQYF. The entire variable domain, with the rest obtained from reference TRBV11-2 and TRBJ2-3, is as follows: EAGVAQSPRYKIIEKRQSVAFWCNPISGHATLYWYQQILGQGPKLLIQFQNNGVVDDSQLPKDRFSAERLKGVDSTLKIQPAKLEDSAVYLCASSPGLAGTRHTQYFGPGTRLTVL.

The rearrangement links TRBV6-6 to TRBJ2-5; TRBD1 is a possible D gene (6 bases). The J call is uncertain, as TRBJ2-7 better fits the DNA end. The CDR3 length is 15 residues. Germline lookup yields CDR1 MNHNY and CDR2 SVGAGI (reference sequence). For the CDR3, the DNA is TGTGCCAGCAGTTACGGGGGCCAGGGAGACTACGAGCAGTACTTC. This gives the protein CASSYGGQGDYEQYF.

This chain links TRBV7-6 with TRBJ2-1; 10 positions agree with TRBD2. V lost 5 bases and J lost 4; bases outside the gene matches: 5. This CDR3 has 15 residues. Germline CDR1 and CDR2: SGHVS and FNYEAQ. Here the CDR3 DNA reads TGTGCCAGCAGCCCATGGGGACTAGCGTACAATGAGCAGTTCTTC. It translates to CASSPWGLAYNEQFF.

This CDR3 is CASSPHSASGNTGELFF. The CDR3 DNA sequence: TGTGCCAGCAGTCCCCACTCGGCCAGCGGGAACACCGGGGAGCTGTTTTTT. V and J are TRBV14 and TRBJ2-2, with a possible D match to TRBD2 (5 bases). V shed 6 bases and J shed 1 base, with 18 bases lying between them. Germline-derived CDR1 and CDR2 are SGHDN and FVKESK. The CDR3 sequence is 17 residues long.

The rearrangement joins TRBV5-4 to TRBJ1-1, with a possible D match to TRBD1 (5 bases). The CDR3 spans 14 residues. Per the germline V gene, CDR1 is SGHNT and CDR2 is YYREEE (reference sequence). The germline V and J ends were trimmed by 4 bases and 5 bases, with 15 bases remaining between them. CDR3: CASSGGGSWTEAFF. The CDR3, as DNA: TGTGCCAGCAGCGGCGGGGGAAGTTGGACTGAAGCTTTCTTT.

The rearrangement joins TRBV5-1 to TRBJ2-3, with a weak D call TRBD1 (5 bases). The CDR3 covers 15 residues. CDR1 is SGHRS, CDR2 YFSETQ, per germline. V was pared by 4 bases and J by 3 bases, with 15 bases between. Here the CDR3 reads CASSRSLGVTDTQYF. In DNA, the CDR3 is TGCGCCAGCAGCCGGTCCCTAGGGGTTACAGATACGCAGTATTTT.

The chain uses TRBV5-4 and TRBJ1-2; D is possibly TRBD1 (6 bases). The CDR3 has 15 residues. V was cut by 3 bases and J by 4 bases, with 16 bases left in between. Germline CDR1 is SGHNT and CDR2 is YYREEE (reference sequence). CDR3 DNA: TGTGCCAGCAGCTCAACCGTAGGGGGTCCCTATGGCTACACCTTC. Amino acid sequence: CASSSTVGGPYGYTF.

This sequence joins TRBV6-5 and TRBJ2-7; 7 bases are a match to TRBD1. The ends lost 5 bases at V and 0 bases at J; junction bases unmatched: 7. The CDR3 sequence is 15 residues long. Germline V CDR1 and CDR2: MNHEY, SVGAGI. The CDR3 DNA follows: TGTGCCAGCAGTCCCCAAGGGGGCGTCTCCTACGAGCAGTACTTC. Its protein is CASSPQGGVSYEQYF.

The chain employs TRBV11-3 and TRBJ2-4; maybe TRBD2 (7 bases). This CDR3 has 13 residues. Germline CDR1 is SGHNT and CDR2 is YENEEA. V lost 5 bases and J lost 6, with 11 bases in between. The CDR3 region is CASSHREGNIQYF. The CDR3 bases are TGTGCCAGCAGCCACAGGGAGGGAAACATTCAGTACTTC.

V is TRBV5-8 and J is TRBJ1-3, with 9 nucleotides matching TRBD1. Germline CDR1 and CDR2: SGHTS and YDEGEE. After removal of 4 bases from V and 0 bases from J, the junction contained 2 bases not matched to a gene. This CDR3 comprises 15 residues. CDR3 sequence (DNA): TGTGCCAGCAGCACGGGACAGGGCTCTGGAAACACCATATATTTT. Its protein is CASSTGQGSGNTIYF.

The V and J genes are TRBV12-5 and TRBJ2-5; 9 bases are a match to TRBD1. From germline, CDR1 is LGHNT and CDR2 FRNRAP. This CDR3 is built from 16 residues. J was trimmed by 5 bases and V by 2 bases; bases with no gene match: 9. CDR3 in amino acids: CASGLTGGGLVETQYF. For the CDR3, the DNA is TGTGCTAGTGGTTTGACAGGGGGCGGGCTAGTTGAGACCCAGTACTTC.

V gene TRBV18 combines with J gene TRBJ2-5; the match to TRBD2 covers 7 bases. Per the germline V gene, CDR1 is KGHSH and CDR2 is LQKENI. J lost 0 bases, V lost 3 bases, and 7 bases had no gene match. The CDR3 sequence is 16 residues long. The CDR3 protein is CASSPLVAGYQETQYF. CDR3 DNA sequence: TGTGCCAGCTCACCCCTAGTAGCGGGTTACCAAGAGACCCAGTACTTC.

This clone was detected a few times. The chain has TRBV5-3 and TRBJ2-7, with 10 bases aligning to TRBD2. TRBV5-3 is an ORF; its function is uncertain. Losses at the gene ends were 5 bases for V and 4 bases for J; bases not matched to a gene: 9. The CDR3 is 15 residues long. CDR3 bases: TGTGCCAGAAGGCCGACCGGGACTAGCGCGTACGAGCAGTACTTC. It encodes CARRPTGTSAYEQYF.

The chain uses TRBV2 and TRBJ2-7; 7 nucleotides match TRBD1. J gave up 0 bases and V 6 bases, and 5 bases lay outside the gene matches. CDR3 length: 14 amino acids. Germline CDR1 SNHLY, CDR2 FYNNEI. The CDR3 spells CASREQGLSYEQYF. DNA for the CDR3: TGTGCCAGCAGGGAACAGGGGCTCTCCTACGAGCAGTACTTC.

This clone is a singleton in its sample. The chain links TRBV6-5 to TRBJ1-1; D gene uncertain. Germline values: CDR1 MNHEY, CDR2 SVGAGI. Trimming pared 5 bases from V and 0 bases from J, leaving 13 bases between. CDR3 length: 15 amino acids. CDR3 nucleotides: TGTGCCAGCAGTGTATTACGTAGAGTGAACACTGAAGCTTTCTTT. This sequence encodes CASSVLRRVNTEAFF.

As concerns this clone: One end of the junction is discordant with germline, which a read error may explain. The chain is built from TRBV5-8 and TRBJ1-4; 9 bases align to TRBD1. The germline V gene has CDR1 SGHTS and CDR2 YDEGEE. The CDR3 is 16 amino acids. In DNA, the CDR3 is TGTGCCAGCAGCGCCATAGTAATTCAACCGGGACAGGGAAAGGTTTTT. Amino acids: CASSAIVIQPGQGKVF. The full variable domain, completed using reference TRBV5-8 and TRBJ1-4, is EAGVTQSPTHLIKTRGQQATLRCSPISGHTSVYWYQQALGLGLQFLLWYDEGEERNRGNFPPRFSGRQFPNYSSELNVNALELEDSALYLCASSAIVIQPGQGKVFGSGTQLSVL.